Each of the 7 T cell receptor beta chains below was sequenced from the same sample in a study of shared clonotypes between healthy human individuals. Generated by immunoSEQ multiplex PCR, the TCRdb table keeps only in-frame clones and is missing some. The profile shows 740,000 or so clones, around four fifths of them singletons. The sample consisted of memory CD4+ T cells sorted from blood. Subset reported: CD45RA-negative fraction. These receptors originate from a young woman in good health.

CDR3 bases: TGTGCCAGCAGCTTAGAAATAGCGGGGGGTAGGAATGAGCAGTTCTTC. This encodes CASSLEIAGGRNEQFF. The chain links TRBV11-2 to TRBJ2-1; 10 positions match TRBD2. Germline V CDR1 and CDR2: SGHAT, FQNNGV. This CDR3 has 16 amino acids. Trimming removed 0 bases from V and 7 bases from J; junction bases left unmatched: 6.

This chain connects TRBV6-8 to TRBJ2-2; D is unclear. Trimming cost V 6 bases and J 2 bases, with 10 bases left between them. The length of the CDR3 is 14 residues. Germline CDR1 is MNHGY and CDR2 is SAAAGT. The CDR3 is CASSTRTNTGELFF. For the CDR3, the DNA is TGTGCCAGCAGCACCCGGACCAACACCGGGGAGCTGTTTTTT.

CDR3 sequence (DNA): TGTGCCAGCAGCCCTCGGACAGGACCCATGAACACTGAAGCTTTCTTT. It specifies CASSPRTGPMNTEAFF. The chain has TRBV5-4 and TRBJ1-1; TRBD1 agrees at 7 bases. V trimming: 4 bases; J trimming: 0 bases; junction bases outside the gene matches: 9. Per the germline V gene, CDR1 is SGHNT and CDR2 is YYREEE (reference sequence). This CDR3 comprises 16 residues.

The CDR3 bases are TGTGCCAGCACCCAGAGCGGGAGAGGGGCCGACACCCAGTACTTC. Amino acids: CASTQSGRGADTQYF. This rearrangement joins TRBV28 to TRBJ2-5, with 8 bases matching TRBD2. V dropped 7 bases and J dropped 8; count of bases not matched to a gene: 15. CDR3 length equals 15 residues. Germline CDR1 reads MDHEN; CDR2 reads SYDVKM.

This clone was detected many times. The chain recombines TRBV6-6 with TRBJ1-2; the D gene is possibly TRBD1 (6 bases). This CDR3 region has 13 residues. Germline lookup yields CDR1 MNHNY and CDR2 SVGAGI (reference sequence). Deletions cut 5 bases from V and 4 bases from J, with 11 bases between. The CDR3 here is CASSIRGSYGYTF. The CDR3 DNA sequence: TGTGCCAGCAGTATCAGGGGATCCTATGGCTACACCTTC.

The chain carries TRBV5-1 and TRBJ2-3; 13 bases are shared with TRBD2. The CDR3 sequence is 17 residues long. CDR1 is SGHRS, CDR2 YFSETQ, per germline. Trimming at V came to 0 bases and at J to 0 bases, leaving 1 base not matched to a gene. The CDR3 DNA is TGCGCCAGCAGCTTGGGACTAGCGGGAGGAAGCACAGATACGCAGTATTTT. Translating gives CASSLGLAGGSTDTQYF.

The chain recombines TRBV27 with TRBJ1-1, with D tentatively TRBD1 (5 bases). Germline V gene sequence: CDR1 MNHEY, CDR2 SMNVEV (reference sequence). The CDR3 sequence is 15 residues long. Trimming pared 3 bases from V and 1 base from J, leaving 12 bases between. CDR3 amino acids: CASSFWQGPNTEAFF. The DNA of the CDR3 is TGTGCCAGCAGTTTTTGGCAGGGACCGAACACTGAAGCTTTCTTT.